The sequence of this T cell receptor beta chain was determined in a study of cytomegalovirus exposure and HLA in healthy donors. Background on the study: Roughly 80% of 398 genotyped donors fell in the Caucasian-associated ancestry cluster.

A note on this clone: Its matching antigen is unknown.

The V segment lost 5 bases and the J segment 3 bases; nucleotides outside the gene matches: 4. Looked up from germline, CDR1 is MNHEY and CDR2 is SVGAGI. The CDR3 consists of 14 residues. The PCR had 60 Vbeta and 13 Jbeta primers. TCRdb's copy holds only in-frame clones and misses some; the assay was immunoSEQ multiplex PCR. Seen in this sample are around 60,000 clones; the ten most common clones hold 5.3%. Study-wide results and limits: Among TCR beta chains, those listed as cytomegalovirus-associated numbered roughly 150. Most subjects' HLA-A and HLA-B alleles were reportedly predicted from TCR beta sequences.

The material sequenced was PBMCs. The V call is TRBV6-5, the J call TRBJ1-5; 7 bases match TRBD1. The clonotype was recovered from a man in his thirties or forties in good health and CMV-seropositive. CDR3 residues: CASSTGTVNQPQHF. Written as DNA, the CDR3 is TGTGCCAGCAGTACCGGGACAGTCAATCAGCCCCAGCATTTT.